A single T cell receptor (beta chain) is shown here with its context. The CDR3 extends over 14 amino acids. V lost 1 base, J lost 4 bases, and 10 bases lay in between. Per germline, CDR1 SNHLY and CDR2 FYNNEI. This specimen comes from a study of blood T cell repertoires in COVID-19. Across the study: Sites in the United States, Italy and Spain provided acute and convalescent COVID-19 samples.

Across 20 to 25 US areas, participants ranged in age from roughly 18 to 95 years. Original analysis: Amplified reference gene primers provided the basis for estimating nucleated cell counts. This table comes from immunoSEQ multiplex PCR, and its TCRdb copy is limited to in-frame clones, with some not included. V, J and clone size derive from that table, while D and trimming were established from the DNA sequence. The sample consists of under 150,000 clones, almost 80% of them appearing once. The source is a woman between 45 and 65 years old who had recovered from COVID-19. The chain joins TRBV2 to TRBJ1-2; weak D call: TRBD1 (5 bases). Sequencing input: PBMCs or T cells enriched from blood (not recorded which). DNA for the CDR3: TGTGCCAGCAGTGAAGAGGCAGGGCCCTATGGCTACACCTTC. Translating gives CASSEEAGPYGYTF.